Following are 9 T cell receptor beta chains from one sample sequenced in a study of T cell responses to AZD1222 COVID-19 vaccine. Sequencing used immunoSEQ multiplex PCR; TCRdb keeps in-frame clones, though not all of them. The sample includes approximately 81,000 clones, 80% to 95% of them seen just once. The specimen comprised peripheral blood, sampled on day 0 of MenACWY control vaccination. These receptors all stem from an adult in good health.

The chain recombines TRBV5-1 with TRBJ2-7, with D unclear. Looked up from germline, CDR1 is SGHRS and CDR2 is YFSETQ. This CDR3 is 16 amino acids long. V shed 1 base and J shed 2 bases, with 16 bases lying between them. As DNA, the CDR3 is TGCGCCAGCAGCTTGAAGGGCTGGGCAGACGCCTACGAGCAGTACTTC. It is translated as CASSLKGWADAYEQYF.

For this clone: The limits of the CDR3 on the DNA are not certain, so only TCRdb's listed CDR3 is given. This CDR3 reads CASSRGVGDGTFF. V is TRBV6-4 and J is TRBJ1-1. Looked up from germline, CDR1 is MRHNA and CDR2 is SNTAGT. The CDR3 is 13 residues long, counting both termini.

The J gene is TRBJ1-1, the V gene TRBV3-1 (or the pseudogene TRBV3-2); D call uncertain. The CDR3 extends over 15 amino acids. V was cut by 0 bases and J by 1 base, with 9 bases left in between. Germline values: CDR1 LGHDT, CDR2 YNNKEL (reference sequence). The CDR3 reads CASSQDPPRNTEAFF. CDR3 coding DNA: TGTGCCAGCAGCCAAGATCCCCCGAGGAACACTGAAGCTTTCTTT.

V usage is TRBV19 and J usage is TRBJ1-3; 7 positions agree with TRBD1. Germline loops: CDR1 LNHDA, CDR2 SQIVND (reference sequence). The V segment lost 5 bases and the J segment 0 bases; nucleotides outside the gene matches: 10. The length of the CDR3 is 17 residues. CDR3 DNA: TGTGCCAGTAGTCTCTCTTGGACAGGAGCCTCTGGAAACACCATATATTTT. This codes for CASSLSWTGASGNTIYF. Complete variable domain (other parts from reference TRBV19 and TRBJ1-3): DGGITQSPKYLFRKEGQNVTLSCEQNLNHDAMYWYRQDPGQGLRLIYYSQIVNDFQKGDIAEGYSVSREKKESFPLTVTSAQKNPTAFYLCASSLSWTGASGNTIYFGEGSWLTVV.

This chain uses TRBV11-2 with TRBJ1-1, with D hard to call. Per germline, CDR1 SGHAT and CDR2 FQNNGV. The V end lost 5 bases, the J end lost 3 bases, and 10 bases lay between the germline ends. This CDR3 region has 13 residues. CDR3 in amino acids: CASSPQRDTEAFF. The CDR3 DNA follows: TGTGCCAGCAGCCCACAGAGGGACACTGAAGCTTTCTTT.

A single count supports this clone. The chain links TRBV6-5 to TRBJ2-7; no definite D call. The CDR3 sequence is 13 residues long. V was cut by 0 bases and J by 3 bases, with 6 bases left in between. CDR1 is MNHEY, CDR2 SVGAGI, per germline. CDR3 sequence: CASSYSYRYEQYF. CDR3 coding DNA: TGTGCCAGCAGTTACTCTTACCGCTACGAGCAGTACTTC.

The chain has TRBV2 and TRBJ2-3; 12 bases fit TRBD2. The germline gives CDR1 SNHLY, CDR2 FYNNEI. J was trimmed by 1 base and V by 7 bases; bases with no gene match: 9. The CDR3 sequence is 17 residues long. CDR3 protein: CASTILAGGGGTDTQYF. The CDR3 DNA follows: TGTGCCAGCACTATACTAGCGGGAGGAGGTGGCACAGATACGCAGTATTTT.

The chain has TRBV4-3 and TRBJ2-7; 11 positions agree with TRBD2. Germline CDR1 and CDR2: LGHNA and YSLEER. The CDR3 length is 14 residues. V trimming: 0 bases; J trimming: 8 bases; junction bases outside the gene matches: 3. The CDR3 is CASSQDGTSGKQYF. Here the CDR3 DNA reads TGCGCCAGCAGCCAAGATGGGACTAGCGGCAAGCAGTACTTC.

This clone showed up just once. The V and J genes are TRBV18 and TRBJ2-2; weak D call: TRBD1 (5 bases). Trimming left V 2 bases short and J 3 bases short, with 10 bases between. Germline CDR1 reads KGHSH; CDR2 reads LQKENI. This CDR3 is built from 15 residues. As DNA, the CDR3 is TGTGCCAGCTCACCATCCACAGGTTACACCGGGGAGCTGTTTTTT. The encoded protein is CASSPSTGYTGELFF.